This T cell receptor beta chain is drawn from a study of T-cell reconstitution after alpha-beta-depleted transplantation in children. The study, taken as a whole, reports: Reports say that about two months after transplant, the alpha-beta T cells came out of several hundred graft clones that had expanded.

CDR1 and CDR2 from the germline V gene are SGHTA and FQGTGA. The CDR3 runs 14 residues. Losses at the gene ends were 8 bases for V and 6 bases for J; bases not matched to a gene: 8. Preparation of the TCRbeta library was carried out with unique molecular identifiers. TCRdb called the PCR reads again in MiXCR, with one record for every CDR3 protein. The profile shows 300,000 to 400,000 distinct CDR3 sequences, about 17% of them singletons. A note on this clonotype: The antigen remains undetermined.

The sequence derives from a male patient between 2 and 10 years old who had a stem cell transplant for acute lymphoblastic leukemia, so the T cells may come from the graft donor. The chain employs TRBV7-3 and TRBJ2-1, with 9 positions matching TRBD2. Specimen: PBMCs, mostly from graft donor cells, collected 360 days after TCRalphabeta/CD19-depleted stem cell transplant. DNA of the CDR3: TGTGCCAGCGGCCCCGGGACTAGCAGCAATGAGCAGTTCTTC. The encoded protein is CASGPGTSSNEQFF. The full variable domain, with the rest looked up from reference TRBV7-3 and TRBJ2-1, is GAGVSQTPSNKVTEKGKYVELRCDPISGHTALYWYRQSLGQGPEFLIYFQGTGAADDSGLPNDRFFAVRPEGSVSTLKIQRTERGDSAVYLCASGPGTSSNEQFFGPGTRLTVL.